Each of the 20 T cell receptor beta chains below was sequenced from the same sample in a study of post-analysis software for immune sequencing data. Study-level findings and limits: Patients carried several TRBV segments more frequently than controls did, and TRBV5-6, TRBV5-1 and TRBV20-1 were among them.

Carried by the TCR beta cDNA libraries were unique molecular identifiers. From the PCR reads, TCRdb called clonotypes with MiXCR, one entry per CDR3 protein. The sample has around 710,000 distinct CDR3 sequences, 46% seen once. Their target antigens are unknown. The sequenced sample was blood. The source of these receptors is a girl aged 5-17 years with multiple sclerosis.

A few counts support this clonotype. This chain uses TRBV29-1 with TRBJ2-2, with no clear D. CDR3 length equals 14 residues. Germline V gene sequence: CDR1 SQVTM, CDR2 ANQGSEA. The V gene lost 2 bases and the J gene lost 3 bases, with 10 bases spanning the gap. CDR3 sequence: CSVEKGGYTGELFF. DNA of the CDR3: TGCAGCGTTGAAAAAGGCGGCTACACCGGGGAGCTGTTTTTT.

This clonotype has just a few counts. This chain links TRBV4-3 with TRBJ1-2, with 7 bases aligning to TRBD1. Germline V lookup: CDR1 LGHNA, CDR2 YSLEER. The CDR3 loop spans 15 amino acids. V was pared by 1 base and J by 8 bases, with 10 bases of the junction left unmatched. DNA of the CDR3: TGCGCCAGCAGCCAAGTGGCGCGGGACAGTTCGGGCTACACCTTC. Translated: CASSQVARDSSGYTF.

This clonotype appeared a single time. The chain uses TRBV3-1 and TRBJ2-7, with 11 bases fitting TRBD1. This CDR3 contains 17 residues. Germline trimming cut 10 bases from V and 4 bases from J; bases unmatched to any gene: 18. From germline, CDR1 is LGHDT and CDR2 YNNKEL (reference sequence). CDR3 residues: CATLDRGQMGSAYEQYF. CDR3 sequence (DNA): TGTGCCACCCTGGACAGGGGGCAGATGGGGAGTGCTTACGAGCAGTACTTC.

The chain employs TRBV29-1 and TRBJ2-5; D unresolved. Trimming cost V 4 bases and J 1 base, with 7 bases left between them. The length of the CDR3 is 12 residues. The germline CDR1 and CDR2 sequences are SQVTM and ANQGSEA. The CDR3 loop is CSVGAGQETQYF. DNA of the CDR3: TGCAGCGTTGGGGCCGGCCAAGAGACCCAGTACTTC.

The rearrangement links TRBV6-2 or TRBV6-3 to TRBJ2-7; weak D call: TRBD2 (5 bases). Germline lookup yields CDR1 MNHEY and CDR2 SVGEGT. The CDR3 covers 13 residues. V was shortened by 4 bases and J by 5 bases, with 12 bases between the two germline ends. In DNA, the CDR3 is TGTGCCAGCAGTTTTGGAGGAATTGACGAGCAGTACTTC. This sequence encodes CASSFGGIDEQYF.

With respect to this clonotype: Compared with germline, one end of the junction differs, possibly owing to a read error. The chain is built from TRBV7-2 and TRBJ2-1, with 8 bases identical to TRBD2. Germline assignment: CDR1 SGHTA and CDR2 FQGNSA. There are 14 residues in the CDR3. CDR3 in DNA: TGTGCCAGCAGCATAAGGACTAGCAACAACGAGCAGTTCTTC. It is translated as CASSIRTSNNEQFF. Combining the CDR3 with reference TRBV7-2 and TRBJ2-1 gives the whole variable domain GAGVSQSPSNKVTEKGKDVELRCDPISGHTALYWYRQSLGQGLEFLIYFQGNSAPDKSGLPSDRFSAERTGGSVSTLTIQRTQQEDSAVYLCASSIRTSNNEQFFGPGTRLTVL.

As regards this clonotype: A junction end diverges from the germline sequence, so it may reflect a read error. The chain carries TRBV13 and TRBJ1-2; possible D gene TRBD1, 6 bases. Germline CDR1 and CDR2: PRHDT and FYEKMQ (reference sequence). This CDR3 contains 14 residues. In DNA form, the CDR3 reads TGTGCCAGCAGCTGGATGGACAGTAACTATGGCTTCACCTTC. It codes for CASSWMDSNYGFTF.

The rearrangement links TRBV12-3 or TRBV12-4 to TRBJ2-3; 8 positions match TRBD1. The trim removed 5 bases at V and 2 bases at J, leaving 9 bases unmatched. The CDR3 extends over 16 amino acids. CDR3 bases: TGTGCCAGCAGTCGACAGGGGCCAGTCAACACAGATACGCAGTATTTT. It encodes CASSRQGPVNTDTQYF.

The gene calls are TRBV24-1 and TRBJ1-2; D is unclear. Germline values: CDR1 KGHDR, CDR2 SFDVKD. The length of the CDR3 is 13 residues. With 1 base removed from V and 3 bases from J, the gap between germline ends came to 5 bases. CDR3 coding DNA: TGTGCCACCAGTGATTTTGGAGACTATGGCTACACCTTC. Encoded protein: CATSDFGDYGYTF.

This chain's CDR3 is CAGDTGKGQNQPQHF. CDR3 bases: TGTGCCGGCGATACGGGGAAGGGGCAGAATCAGCCCCAGCATTTT. V and J are TRBV7-2 and TRBJ1-5, with D possibly being TRBD1 (5 bases). Germline V CDR1 and CDR2: SGHTA, FQGNSA. This CDR3 is 15 amino acids long. V was trimmed by 11 bases and J by 4 bases, leaving 21 bases between them. The whole variable domain, remainder taken from reference TRBV7-2 and TRBJ1-5, is GAGVSQSPSNKVTEKGKDVELRCDPISGHTALYWYRQSLGQGLEFLIYFQGNSAPDKSGLPSDRFSAERTGGSVSTLTIQRTQQEDSAVYLCAGDTGKGQNQPQHFGDGTRLSIL.

The sample holds a few counts of this clonotype. V is TRBV5-6 and J is TRBJ2-6; D remains ambiguous. V was trimmed by 0 bases and J by 4 bases, leaving 11 bases between them. Germline CDR1 is SGHDT and CDR2 is YYEEEE. This CDR3 contains 16 residues. As DNA, the CDR3 is TGTGCCAGCAGCTTGGGAGCCCGCTCCGGGGCCAACGTCCTGACTTTC. Protein: CASSLGARSGANVLTF. The complete variable domain, with remaining parts taken from reference TRBV5-6 and TRBJ2-6, reads DAGVTQSPTHLIKTRGQQVTLRCSPKSGHDTVSWYQQALGQGPQFIFQYYEEEERQRGNFPDRFSGHQFPNYSSELNVNALLLGDSALYLCASSLGARSGANVLTFGAGSRLTVL.

The chain combines TRBV30 with TRBJ1-4, with D tentatively TRBD1 (6 bases). Looked up from germline, CDR1 is GTSNPN and CDR2 is SVGIG (reference sequence). Trimming left V 2 bases short and J 11 bases short, with 9 bases between. The CDR3 contains 11 residues. In DNA, the CDR3 is TGTGCCTGGAGTAGGGGGAGGAAACTGTTTTTT. As protein: CAWSRGRKLFF.

This chain joins TRBV9 and TRBJ2-7, with a weak D call TRBD1 (5 bases). CDR1 is SGDLS and CDR2 is YYNGEE in the germline V gene. The V gene lost 7 bases and the J gene lost 3 bases, with 11 bases spanning the gap. The CDR3 loop spans 12 amino acids. CDR3 amino acids: CASAGDSYEQYF. DNA for the CDR3: TGTGCCAGCGCTGGAGACAGCTACGAGCAGTACTTC.

This chain connects TRBV12-3 or TRBV12-4 to TRBJ1-2, with a tentative D call TRBD1 (5 bases). This CDR3 has 13 amino acids. Trimming removed 3 bases at V and 5 bases at J, with 10 bases between. The CDR3 loop is CASSLGETYGYTF. The CDR3 DNA reads TGTGCCAGCAGTTTGGGGGAAACATATGGCTACACCTTC.

The J gene is TRBJ2-4, the V gene TRBV24-1; TRBD1 might be the D (6 bases). The J call is uncertain, as TRBJ2-7 better fits the DNA end. This CDR3 has 15 residues. Germline lookup yields CDR1 KGHDR and CDR2 SFDVKD. The CDR3, as DNA: TGTGCCACCAGTGATTCCCTGGGACACCCCCGCGAGCAGTACTTC. Protein sequence: CATSDSLGHPREQYF.

V usage is TRBV4-3 and J usage is TRBJ2-5; 12 bases match TRBD2. CDR1 is LGHNA and CDR2 is YSLEER in the germline V gene. The CDR3 consists of 17 residues. J was trimmed by 4 bases and V by 0 bases; bases with no gene match: 6. The CDR3 here is CASSQESRLAGAETQYF. CDR3 nucleotide sequence: TGCGCCAGCAGCCAAGAAAGCCGACTAGCGGGAGCAGAGACCCAGTACTTC.

The rearrangement links TRBV10-3 to TRBJ2-3, with TRBD2 matching 12 bases. CDR3 size: 15 residues. V was clipped by 5 bases and J by 0 bases; unmatched bases: 0. Germline V CDR1 and CDR2: ENHRY, SYGVKD. The CDR3 loop is CAISLAGGSTDTQYF. CDR3 coding DNA: TGTGCCATCAGTCTAGCGGGAGGGAGCACAGATACGCAGTATTTT.

V is TRBV3-1 and J is TRBJ2-7, with a weak D call TRBD1 (5 bases). The CDR3 covers 14 residues. CDR1 and CDR2 from the germline V gene are LGHDT and YNNKEL (reference sequence). Between the trimmed V and J ends, which lost 2 bases and 2 bases, there was a span of 10 bases. The CDR3 protein is CASSQTGSTYEQYF. CDR3 nucleotide sequence: TGTGCCAGCAGCCAAACAGGATCAACCTACGAGCAGTACTTC.

This chain joins TRBV6-2 or TRBV6-3 and TRBJ1-2; D ambiguous. The length of the CDR3 is 16 residues. Trimming took off 7 bases at V and 2 bases at J, with 20 bases between the two ends. Germline V gene sequence: CDR1 MNHEY, CDR2 SVGEGT. The CDR3 coding sequence is TGTGCCAGCACTAGTTATTCACAGAGTTTCAACTATGGCTACACCTTC. Its protein is CASTSYSQSFNYGYTF.

This chain joins TRBV11-2 and TRBJ2-5, with D perhaps TRBD2 (6 bases). This CDR3 has 15 amino acids. Germline-derived CDR1 and CDR2 are SGHAT and FQNNGV. The V end was cut by 4 bases, the J end by 1 base, with 13 bases between. Here the CDR3 DNA reads TGTGCCAGCAGCTCGCTAGCGTTCAGCCAAGAGACCCAGTACTTC. Its translation is CASSSLAFSQETQYF.